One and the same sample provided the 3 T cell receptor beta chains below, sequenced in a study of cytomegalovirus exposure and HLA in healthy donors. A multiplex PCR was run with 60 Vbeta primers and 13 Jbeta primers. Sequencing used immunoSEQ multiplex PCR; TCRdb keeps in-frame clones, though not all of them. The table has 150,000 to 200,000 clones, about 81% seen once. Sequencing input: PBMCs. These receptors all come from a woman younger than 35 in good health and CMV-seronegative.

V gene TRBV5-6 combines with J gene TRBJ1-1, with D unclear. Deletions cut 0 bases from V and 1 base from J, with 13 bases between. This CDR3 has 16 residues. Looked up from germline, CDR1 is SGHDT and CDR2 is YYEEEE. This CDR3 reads CASSLDLGRKNTEAFF. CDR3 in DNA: TGTGCCAGCAGCTTGGACTTGGGCAGGAAGAACACTGAAGCTTTCTTT.

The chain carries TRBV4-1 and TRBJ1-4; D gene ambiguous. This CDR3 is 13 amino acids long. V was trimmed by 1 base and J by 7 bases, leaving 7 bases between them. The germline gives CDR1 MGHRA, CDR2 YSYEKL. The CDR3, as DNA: TGCGCCAGCAGCCAAGTATTGAGTGAAAAACTGTTTTTT. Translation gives CASSQVLSEKLFF.

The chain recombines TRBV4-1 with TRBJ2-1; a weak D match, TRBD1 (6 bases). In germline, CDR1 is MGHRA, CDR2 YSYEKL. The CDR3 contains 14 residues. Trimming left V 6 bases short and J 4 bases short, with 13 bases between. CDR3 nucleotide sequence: TGCGCCAGCAGTCGGGACACCCAATACAATGAGCAGTTCTTC. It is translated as CASSRDTQYNEQFF.